The rows below give T cell receptor beta chains drawn from one sample of a study of cytomegalovirus exposure and HLA in healthy donors. Clones were read by immunoSEQ multiplex PCR, and TCRdb kept only the in-frame ones, dropping some. The table has about 74,000 clones, approximately 70% seen once. Sequencing was done on a sample of PBMCs. These receptors originate from a middle-aged woman in good health and CMV-seropositive. Each CDR3 is given without its conserved first and last residue.

J gene,V gene,CDR3 protein
TRBJ2-1,TRBV30,AWSLTGGSYNEQF
TRBJ1-3,TRBV18,ASLARQGTGSGNTIY
TRBJ1-1,TRBV6-6,ASSQQGNTEAF
TRBJ2-2,TRBV7-7,ASSAQGHTGELF
TRBJ2-7,TRBV25-1,ASSAASEVEGQY
TRBJ2-1,TRBV27,ASSLWLARSYNEQF
TRBJ1-5,TRBV10-3,ATASGGDSNQPQH
TRBJ2-6,TRBV7-9,ASTGTGWNNSGANVLT
TRBJ2-1,TRBV30,AWSAWEFHNEQF
TRBJ2-3,TRBV6-1,ASRLAVYTDTQY
TRBJ2-7,TRBV7-7,ASSPRRLAGSYEQY
TRBJ1-1,TRBV5-4,ASSEDRGEAF
TRBJ2-7,TRBV6-1,ASSAGTDRAYEQY
TRBJ2-7,TRBV6-1,ASSQDRYYEQY
TRBJ2-3,TRBV29-1,SVVTSFDTQY
TRBJ1-1,TRBV5-4,ASSWGGEWATEAF
TRBJ2-1,TRBV15,ATSSSGQGADNEQF
TRBJ1-1,TRBV19,ASSGQQGVNTEAF
TRBJ2-7,TRBV5-6,ASNPTTAGAPYEQY
TRBJ2-5,TRBV9,ASSGTSGLGTQY
TRBJ2-6,TRBV5-5,ASSLRESGANVLT
TRBJ1-2,TRBV18,ASSPPDKINYGYT
TRBJ2-1,TRBV19,ASSSRGQGANEQF
TRBJ1-3,TRBV10-3,ATSKGEERNTIY
TRBJ2-1,TRBV6-6,ASSYGTGGREQF
TRBJ2-5,TRBV19,ASSLTSGMGETQY
TRBJ2-7,TRBV6-6,ASSYPRDRPSYEQY
TRBJ2-1,TRBV5-6,ASSFTSIGEQF
TRBJ2-7,TRBV19,ASSIERDSKYEQY
TRBJ2-3,TRBV18,ASSPLRERADTQY
TRBJ1-4,TRBV6-1,ASRNERFNEKLF
TRBJ1-2,TRBV5-6,ASSPLEGDGYT
TRBJ1-5,TRBV2,ASSEYGQLNQPQH
TRBJ1-1,TRBV4-3,ASSQVGNTEAF
TRBJ2-3,TRBV5-1,ASSRRVLLDISTDTQY
TRBJ1-1,TRBV29-1,SGHPSGVLNTEAF
TRBJ1-2,TRBV5-8,ASSLDGDSDRGYT
TRBJ2-7,TRBV4-2,ASSQESLAGGLEQY
TRBJ1-1,TRBV5-5,ASSFVGDRNTEAF
TRBJ2-2,TRBV7-2,ASSSTTNTGELF